This entry features one T cell receptor beta chain sequence. These data come from a study of control samples from healthy donors and cancer patients. Here immunoSEQ multiplex PCR was the method, and the copy in TCRdb shows in-frame clones only, minus some. Here the sample spans about 120,000 clones, roughly 90% being singletons. This CDR3 comprises 16 residues. Trimming stripped 5 bases from V and 0 bases from J, with 13 bases between. The germline V gene has CDR1 MDHEN and CDR2 SYDVKM. This clonotype was obtained from a woman under 30 in good health. The rearrangement joins TRBV28 to TRBJ1-4; D might be TRBD1 (6 bases). Sequences were obtained from blood. The CDR3 spells CASSPQTGTTNEKLFF. The DNA of the CDR3 is TGTGCCAGCAGTCCCCAAACAGGGACAACTAATGAAAAACTGTTTTTT.